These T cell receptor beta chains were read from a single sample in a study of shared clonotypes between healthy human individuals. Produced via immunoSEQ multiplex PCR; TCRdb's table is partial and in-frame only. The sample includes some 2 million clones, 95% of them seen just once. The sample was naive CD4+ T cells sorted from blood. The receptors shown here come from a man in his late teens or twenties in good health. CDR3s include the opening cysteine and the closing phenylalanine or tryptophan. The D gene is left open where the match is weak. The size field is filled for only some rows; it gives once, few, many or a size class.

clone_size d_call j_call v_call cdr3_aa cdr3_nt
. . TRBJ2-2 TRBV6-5 CASSYWAHRGTGELFF TGTGCCAGCAGTTACTGGGCCCATAGGGGTACCGGGGAGCTGTTTTTT
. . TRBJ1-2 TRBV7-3 CASSPDSANYGYTF TGTGCCAGCAGCCCGGACAGTGCTAACTATGGCTACACCTTC
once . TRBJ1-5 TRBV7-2 CASSPAGYNQPQHF TGTGCCAGCAGCCCAGCCGGGTACAATCAGCCCCAGCATTTT
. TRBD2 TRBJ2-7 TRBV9 CASSVAEAGVYEQYF TGTGCCAGCAGCGTAGCTGAAGCGGGGGTCTACGAGCAGTACTTC
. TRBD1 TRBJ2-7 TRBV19 CASSTRGQAINEQYF TGTGCCAGTAGTACTAGGGGACAGGCTATCAACGAGCAGTACTTC
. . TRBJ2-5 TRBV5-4 CASSFDSGETQYF TGTGCCAGCAGCTTCGACAGCGGTGAGACCCAGTACTTC
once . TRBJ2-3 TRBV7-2 CASSQAGTDTQYF TGTGCCAGCAGCCAAGCCGGCACAGATACGCAGTATTTT
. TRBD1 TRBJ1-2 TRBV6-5 CASSSTDRGSYGYTF TGTGCCAGCAGTTCCACGGACAGGGGAAGCTATGGCTACACCTTC
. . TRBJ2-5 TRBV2 CASRTQGRGSQETQYF TGTGCCAGCCGCACCCAGGGGAGGGGCAGCCAAGAGACCCAGTACTTC
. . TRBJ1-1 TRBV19 CASAASAVNLGAFF TGTGCCAGCGCTGCTTCAGCCGTGAACCTGGGAGCTTTCTTT
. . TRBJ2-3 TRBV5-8 CASSRGQLDTQYF TGTGCCAGCAGCCGAGGACAGCTAGATACGCAGTATTTT
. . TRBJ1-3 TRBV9 CASSVGGGNTIYF TGTGCCAGCAGCGTAGGAGGTGGAAACACCATATATTTT
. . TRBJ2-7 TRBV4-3 CASSQERGVHEQYF TGCGCCAGCAGCCAAGAAAGGGGGGTGCACGAGCAGTACTTC
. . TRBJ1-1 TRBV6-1 CASSLTENTEAFF TGTGCCAGCAGTTTGACGGAGAACACTGAAGCTTTCTTT
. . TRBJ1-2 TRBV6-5 CASSPDSNYGYTF TGTGCCAGCAGCCCCGACTCGAACTATGGCTACACCTTC
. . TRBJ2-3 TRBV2 CASRAGADTQYF TGTGCCAGCAGAGCGGGTGCCGATACGCAGTATTTT
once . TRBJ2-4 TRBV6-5 CASRQDGKGIQYF TGTGCCAGCAGGCAGGACGGGAAGGGCATTCAGTACTTC
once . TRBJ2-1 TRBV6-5 CASSPGVNEQFF TGTGCCAGCAGTCCGGGAGTCAATGAGCAGTTCTTC
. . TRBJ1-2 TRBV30 CAWSATKMHGYTF TGTGCCTGGAGTGCGACAAAAATGCATGGCTACACCTTC
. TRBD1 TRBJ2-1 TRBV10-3 CAISDGGQGADEQFF TGTGCCATCAGTGACGGGGGACAGGGGGCAGATGAGCAGTTCTTC
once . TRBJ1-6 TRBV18 CASSPRKGGSPLHF TGTGCCAGCTCACCAAGGAAGGGAGGGTCACCCCTCCACTTT
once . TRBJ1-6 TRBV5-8 CASSPGPLHF TGTGCCAGCAGCCCGGGACCCCTCCACTTT
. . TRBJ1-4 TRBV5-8 CASSPFPDGEKLFF TGTGCCAGCAGCCCCTTCCCCGACGGTGAAAAACTGTTTTTT
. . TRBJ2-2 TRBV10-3 CAIGQGGNTGELFF TGTGCCATCGGCCAAGGGGGGAACACCGGGGAGCTGTTTTTT
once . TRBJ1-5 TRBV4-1 CASSQEEEYSNQPQHF TGCGCCAGCAGCCAAGAAGAGGAGTATAGCAATCAGCCCCAGCATTTT
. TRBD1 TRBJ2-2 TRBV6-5 CASSYSTGAGGELFF TGTGCCAGCAGTTACTCGACAGGGGCTGGCGGGGAGCTGTTTTTT
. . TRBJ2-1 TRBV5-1 CASSLGLGDFTSNEQFF TGCGCCAGCAGCTTGGGATTAGGGGACTTCACCTCCAATGAGCAGTTCTTC
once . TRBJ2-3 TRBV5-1 CASRQRAIDTQYF TGCGCCAGCAGACAGAGGGCAATAGATACGCAGTATTTT
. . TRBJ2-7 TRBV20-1 CSAKEYHEQYF TGCAGTGCTAAGGAGTATCACGAGCAGTACTTC
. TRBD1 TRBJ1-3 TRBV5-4 CASSLGGTASGNTIYF TGTGCCAGCAGCTTGGGTGGGACAGCCTCTGGAAACACCATATATTTT
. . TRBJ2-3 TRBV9 CASSVVSSASTDTQYF TGTGCCAGCAGCGTAGTATCCAGTGCTAGCACAGATACGCAGTATTTT
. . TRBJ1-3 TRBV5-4 CASSLHGSSGNTIYF TGTGCCAGCAGCTTGCATGGGAGCTCTGGAAACACCATATATTTT
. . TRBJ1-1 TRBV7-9 CASTERSMNTEAFF TGTGCCAGCACCGAACGGTCGATGAACACTGAAGCTTTCTTT
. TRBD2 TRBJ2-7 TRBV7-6 CASSFGLAGERYEQYF TGTGCCAGCAGTTTTGGACTAGCGGGAGAGCGCTACGAGCAGTACTTC
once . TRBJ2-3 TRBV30 CAWSRTPDTQYF TGTGCCTGGAGTCGAACCCCAGATACGCAGTATTTT
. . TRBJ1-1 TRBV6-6 CASSYSEETPRLEAFF TGTGCCAGCAGTTACTCAGAGGAGACACCAAGACTTGAAGCTTTCTTT
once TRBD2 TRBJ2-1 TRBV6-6 CASRPGTSGTHNEQFF TGTGCCAGCAGACCCGGGACTAGCGGGACCCACAATGAGCAGTTCTTC
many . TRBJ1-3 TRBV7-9 CASSLVGTGNTIYF TGTGCCAGCAGCTTAGTAGGGACTGGAAACACCATATATTTT
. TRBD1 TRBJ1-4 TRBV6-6 CASSPGQEGEKLFF TGTGCCAGCAGCCCGGGACAGGAGGGGGAAAAACTGTTTTTT
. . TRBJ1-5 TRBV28 CASSFGRRGDQPQHF TGTGCCAGCAGTTTTGGACGGCGGGGGGATCAGCCCCAGCATTTT
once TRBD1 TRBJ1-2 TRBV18 CASSPTGTGYGYTF TGTGCCAGCTCACCAACCGGGACAGGGTATGGCTACACCTTC
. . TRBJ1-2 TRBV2 CASRDKGGYTF TGTGCCAGCAGGGACAAGGGCGGCTACACCTTC
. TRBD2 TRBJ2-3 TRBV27 CASSPLPKVAGVQLHTDTQYF TGTGCCAGCAGTCCACTCCCCAAAGTAGCGGGAGTACAACTCCACACAGATACGCAGTATTTT
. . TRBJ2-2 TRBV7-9 CASSFGRVNTGELFF TGTGCCAGCAGCTTTGGCAGGGTCAACACCGGGGAGCTGTTTTTT
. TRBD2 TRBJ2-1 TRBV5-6 CASSLGTSGTLYNEQFF TGTGCCAGCAGCTTGGGGACTAGCGGGACCCTCTACAATGAGCAGTTCTTC
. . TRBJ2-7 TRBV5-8 CASSLKQGRNYEQYF TGTGCCAGCAGCTTGAAACAGGGACGGAACTACGAGCAGTACTTC
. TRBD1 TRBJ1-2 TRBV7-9 CASSLKGQVPLYGYTF TGTGCCAGCAGCTTAAAGGGACAGGTCCCACTCTATGGCTACACCTTC
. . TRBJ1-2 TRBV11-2 CASSAAGGFGYTF TGTGCCAGCAGCGCTGCCGGGGGGTTTGGCTACACCTTC
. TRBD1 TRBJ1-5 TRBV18 CASSSGQWGQPQHF TGTGCCAGCTCATCGGGACAGTGGGGGCAGCCCCAGCATTTT
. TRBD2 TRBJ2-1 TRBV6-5 CASSYIAGRVTEQFF TGTGCCAGCAGTTACATAGCGGGACGGGTAACTGAGCAGTTCTTC
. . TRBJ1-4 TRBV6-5 CASSSGAKVDEKLFF TGTGCCAGCAGTTCGGGAGCCAAGGTAGATGAAAAACTGTTTTTT
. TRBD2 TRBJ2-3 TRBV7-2 CASSPPPSGVSTDTQYF TGTGCCAGCAGCCCTCCCCCTAGCGGAGTAAGCACAGATACGCAGTATTTT
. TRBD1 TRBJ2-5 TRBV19 CASGRDSRTETQYF TGTGCCAGCGGAAGGGACAGCCGAACAGAGACCCAGTACTTC
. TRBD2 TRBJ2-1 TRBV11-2 CASSFGAGGPKEQFF TGTGCCAGCAGCTTCGGAGCGGGGGGTCCCAAAGAGCAGTTCTTC
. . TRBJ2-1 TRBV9 CASSVAGFKGLGEQFF TGTGCCAGCAGCGTAGCCGGTTTTAAGGGGCTCGGTGAGCAGTTCTTC
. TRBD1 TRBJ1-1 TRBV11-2 CASSLTRGVTEAFF TGTGCCAGCAGCTTAACCAGGGGGGTTACTGAAGCTTTCTTT
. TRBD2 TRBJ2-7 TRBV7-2 CASSLGSGSYEQYF TGTGCCAGCAGCTTAGGTAGCGGGAGCTACGAGCAGTACTTC
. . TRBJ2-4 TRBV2 CASSDWAENIQYF TGTGCCAGCAGTGATTGGGCTGAAAACATTCAGTACTTC
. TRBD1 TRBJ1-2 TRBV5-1 CASSFGQAVGYGYTF TGCGCCAGCAGCTTCGGACAGGCGGTCGGATATGGCTACACCTTC